This passage covers 21 T cell receptor beta chains from one sample sequenced in a study of T-cell memory formation after mild COVID-19. In TCRdb, the 5' RACE reads were re-called with MiXCR into one record per CDR3 protein. The sample records fewer than 250,000 distinct CDR3 sequences, about 11% being singletons. Input material: PBMCs or a T cell subset sorted from them (not recorded which). These TCRs come from a man aged 18 to 35 who had mild COVID-19 (a few samples of this study predate the infection). Cell type and time point are not known.

This clonotype showed up just a few times. The gene calls are TRBV7-9 and TRBJ1-2; TRBD1 aligns across 8 bases. The CDR3 length is 14 residues. The germline CDR1 and CDR2 sequences are SEHNR and FQNEAQ (reference sequence). Unmatched junction bases numbered 6, after V lost 3 bases and J lost 6 bases. The CDR3 spells CASSFRQGSDGYTF. The CDR3 nucleotides read TGTGCCAGCAGCTTCAGACAGGGGTCGGATGGCTACACCTTC.

This clonotype was seen a few times. Here the CDR3 DNA reads TGTGCCATCAGTGACAGAAATCAGCCCCAGCATTTT. This encodes CAISDRNQPQHF. V is TRBV10-3 and J is TRBJ1-5; D unclear. The V gene's germline CDR1 is ENHRY and CDR2 SYGVKD. With 3 bases removed from V and 4 bases from J, the gap between germline ends came to 4 bases. This CDR3 contains 12 residues.

The chain combines TRBV18 with TRBJ1-2, with 8 bases lining up with TRBD1. This CDR3 is 14 amino acids long. Germline values: CDR1 KGHSH, CDR2 LQKENI. V gave up 4 bases and J gave up 7 bases; unmatched junction bases: 8. The CDR3 spells CASSLSTGDPGYTF. CDR3 sequence (DNA): TGTGCCAGCTCACTCTCGACAGGGGACCCTGGCTACACCTTC.

This clonotype was found a few times. The chain is built from TRBV6-2 or TRBV6-3 and TRBJ2-7; D not certain. There are 12 residues in the CDR3. The germline CDR1 and CDR2 sequences are MNHEY and SVGEGT. V shed 5 bases and J shed 1 base, with 6 bases lying between them. This CDR3 reads CASSRLSYEQYF. In nucleotides, the CDR3 is TGTGCCAGCAGTCGATTATCCTACGAGCAGTACTTC.

Here the CDR3 DNA reads TGTGCCAGCAGCCAAAGGACTAGACAAGAGACCCAGTACTTC. Amino acids: CASSQRTRQETQYF. The genes are TRBV7-2 and TRBJ2-5; TRBD2 matches 7 bases. This CDR3 contains 14 residues. Germline CDR1 SGHTA, CDR2 FQGNSA. Trimming cost V 5 bases and J 2 bases; bases outside gene matches: 5.

The table lists this clonotype with many counts. The rearrangement uses TRBV29-1 and TRBJ2-3; 11 bases fit TRBD2. Germline values: CDR1 SQVTM, CDR2 ANQGSEA. Trimming at V came to 6 bases and at J to 2 bases, leaving 7 bases not matched to a gene. The CDR3 runs to 15 residues. The CDR3: CSVHLAGGSTDTQYF. CDR3 bases: TGCAGCGTCCACCTAGCGGGGGGATCCACAGATACGCAGTATTTT.

This clonotype turned up a few times. The chain couples TRBV24-1 to TRBJ2-5, with 8 nucleotides matching TRBD1. There are 15 residues in the CDR3. Per germline, CDR1 KGHDR and CDR2 SFDVKD. V trimming: 4 bases; J trimming: 1 base; junction bases outside the gene matches: 4. The CDR3 sequence is CATSDPGQVQETQYF. CDR3 DNA sequence: TGTGCCACCAGTGACCCGGGACAGGTCCAAGAGACCCAGTACTTC.

This clonotype was found a few times. V gene TRBV20-1 combines with J gene TRBJ1-1; no reliable D call. In germline, CDR1 is DFQATT, CDR2 SNEGSKA (reference sequence). This CDR3 is 11 amino acids long. With 3 bases removed from V and 6 bases from J, the gap between germline ends came to 8 bases. CDR3: CSARGRAEAFF. The CDR3 DNA is TGCAGTGCTAGGGGGAGGGCTGAAGCTTTCTTT.

This clonotype was recorded a few times. J is TRBJ1-1 and V is TRBV7-8; D might be TRBD1 (5 bases). The CDR3 is 13 residues long. Germline V gives CDR1 SGHVS, CDR2 FQNEAQ. V dropped 6 bases and J dropped 8 bases, with 16 bases sitting between them. CDR3 bases: TGTGCCAGCAGTCGGGGCCGAGAACTAGAAGCTTTCTTT. It encodes CASSRGRELEAFF.

This clonotype was counted at least ten times. The rearrangement links TRBV7-6 to TRBJ2-2, with D possibly matching TRBD1 (6 bases). This CDR3 is 18 amino acids long. Trimming pared 1 base from V and 4 bases from J, leaving 19 bases between. The germline V gene encodes CDR1 SGHVS and CDR2 FNYEAQ. The CDR3 DNA is TGTGCCAGCAGCTTAGGAACAGGGATTACGGCGAGCACCGGGGAGCTGTTTTTT. Translated: CASSLGTGITASTGELFF.

This clonotype was counted only a few times. V and J are TRBV10-3 and TRBJ2-3, with 8 bases aligning to TRBD2. The CDR3 consists of 15 residues. Germline-derived CDR1 and CDR2 are ENHRY and SYGVKD. V trimming: 11 bases; J trimming: 4 bases; junction bases outside the gene matches: 14. In nucleotides, the CDR3 is TGTGCCGTGATGCCAGCGGGGGAATGGGCAGATACGCAGTATTTT. Its protein product is CAVMPAGEWADTQYF.

This clonotype was observed many times. V is TRBV7-6 and J is TRBJ2-2, with 9 bases identical to TRBD1. CDR3 size: 15 residues. The V and J ends lost 8 bases and 4 bases, in that order; junction bases with no gene match: 8. Germline CDR1 SGHVS, CDR2 FNYEAQ. The CDR3 DNA reads as TGTGCCAGCCGTGGGGACAGGGTCCCCACCGGGGAGCTGTTTTTT. Protein sequence: CASRGDRVPTGELFF.

The chain has TRBV25-1 and TRBJ1-2; D gene ambiguous. The CDR3 is 14 amino acids. With 3 bases removed from V and 9 bases from J, the gap between germline ends came to 17 bases. From germline, CDR1 is MGHDK and CDR2 SYGVNS. CDR3 loop: CASSDPGKGGSYTF. CDR3 DNA: TGTGCCAGCAGTGACCCGGGAAAGGGTGGGAGCTACACCTTC.

This clonotype was seen repeatedly, ten times or more. The chain employs TRBV12-3 or TRBV12-4 and TRBJ2-5; D is ambiguous. V dropped 8 bases and J dropped 2 bases, with 21 bases sitting between them. This CDR3 comprises 16 residues. CDR3 sequence reads: CASRPSRWEQQETQYF. CDR3 bases: TGTGCCAGCCGGCCCTCCCGATGGGAACAGCAAGAGACCCAGTACTTC.

The genes are TRBV12-3 or TRBV12-4 and TRBJ2-3, with D hard to call. The CDR3 sequence is 15 residues long. The germline V and J ends were trimmed by 6 bases and 0 bases, with 13 bases remaining between them. The CDR3: CASSSRAVSTDTQYF. Written as DNA, the CDR3 is TGTGCCAGCAGCTCTCGGGCGGTCAGCACAGATACGCAGTATTTT.

This clonotype was recorded at least ten times. The V gene is TRBV20-1, the J gene TRBJ2-3, with 12 bases fitting TRBD2. The CDR3 has 15 residues. Trimming removed 5 bases from V and 5 bases from J; junction bases left unmatched: 8. Germline V gives CDR1 DFQATT, CDR2 SNEGSKA (reference sequence). CDR3 nucleotide sequence: TGCAGTGCTCCCCCTTCTAGCGGGGGGGGAGATACGCAGTATTTT. The encoded protein is CSAPPSSGGGDTQYF.

This clonotype appeared a few times. The genes are TRBV7-2 and TRBJ2-3, with D unresolved. The length of the CDR3 is 14 residues. Germline V gene sequence: CDR1 SGHTA, CDR2 FQGNSA. Trimming removed 3 bases at V and 2 bases at J, with 9 bases between. Here the CDR3 reads CASSLGIATDTQYF. In DNA, the CDR3 is TGTGCCAGCAGCTTGGGGATTGCCACAGATACGCAGTATTTT. Full variable domain (outside the CDR3, taken from reference TRBV7-2 and TRBJ2-3): GAGVSQSPSNKVTEKGKDVELRCDPISGHTALYWYRQSLGQGLEFLIYFQGNSAPDKSGLPSDRFSAERTGGSVSTLTIQRTQQEDSAVYLCASSLGIATDTQYFGPGTRLTVL.

V usage is TRBV6-1 and J usage is TRBJ2-7; 7 bases line up with TRBD1. The CDR3 length is 15 residues. Germline CDR1 and CDR2: MNHNS and SASEGT. The V segment lost 6 bases and the J segment 3 bases; nucleotides outside the gene matches: 11. The CDR3 bases are TGTGCCAGCAGCAAACCCGGGACAGCGCTCTACGAGCAGTACGTC. This codes for CASSKPGTALYEQYV.

The chain employs TRBV5-1 and TRBJ2-2; TRBD1 matches 10 bases. Germline CDR1 reads SGHRS; CDR2 reads YFSETQ. The V and J ends lost 3 bases and 7 bases, in that order; junction bases with no gene match: 9. This CDR3 contains 16 residues. The CDR3 sequence: CASSSIGTGDNGELFF. The DNA for the CDR3 is TGCGCCAGCAGCTCGATCGGGACAGGGGACAACGGGGAGCTGTTTTTT.

This clonotype came up once. The chain links TRBV20-1 to TRBJ1-6; the match to TRBD1 covers 8 bases. V was clipped by 6 bases and J by 5 bases; unmatched bases: 9. Germline-derived CDR1 and CDR2 are DFQATT and SNEGSKA (reference sequence). This CDR3 spans 15 amino acids. The CDR3 is CSASGQATNNSPLHF. The CDR3, as DNA: TGCAGTGCGTCGGGACAGGCCACCAATAATTCACCCCTCCACTTT.

This clonotype was recorded a few times. V gene TRBV20-1 combines with J gene TRBJ1-2, with no clear D. The V end was cut by 1 base, the J end by 8 bases, with 11 bases between. The germline V gene encodes CDR1 DFQATT and CDR2 SNEGSKA (reference sequence). The CDR3 consists of 12 residues. DNA for the CDR3: TGCAGTGCTAGAGCCACCTCGAAAGGCTACACCTTC. This codes for CSARATSKGYTF.